This is a list of T cell receptor beta chains from one sample in a study of T cell responses to AZD1222 COVID-19 vaccine. The method was immunoSEQ multiplex PCR; TCRdb's version includes in-frame clones alone and lacks a portion of them. The table lists about 140,000 clones, around 93% of them singletons. Material: peripheral blood, obtained on day 0 of AZD1222 vaccination. Every receptor here comes from an adult in good health. Each CDR3 is given with its conserved first and last residue. The D gene is left open where the match is weak. Expanded clones are given a class, and other clones once, few, many or no size at all.

D gene: NA; V gene: TRBV6-5; J gene: TRBJ1-5; clone size: NA; CDR3 protein: CASRSGAFDNQPQHF; CDR3 DNA: TGTGCCAGCAGATCTGGGGCCTTTGACAATCAGCCCCAGCATTTT
D gene: NA; V gene: TRBV20-1; J gene: TRBJ2-7; clone size: NA; CDR3 protein: CSARQVREQYF; CDR3 DNA: TGCAGTGCCAGACAGGTGCGCGAGCAGTACTTC
D gene: TRBD1; V gene: TRBV18; J gene: TRBJ2-2; clone size: NA; CDR3 protein: CASSPLGTGTTGELFF; CDR3 DNA: TGTGCCAGCTCACCACTCGGGACAGGCACCACCGGGGAGCTGTTTTTT
D gene: NA; V gene: TRBV7-9; J gene: TRBJ1-4; clone size: few; CDR3 protein: CASSPKGRVDEKLFF; CDR3 DNA: TGTGCCAGCAGCCCTAAAGGCAGGGTGGATGAAAAACTGTTTTTT
D gene: NA; V gene: TRBV12-3/TRBV12-4; J gene: TRBJ2-7; clone size: NA; CDR3 protein: CASSLEGRYEQYF; CDR3 DNA: TGTGCCAGCAGTTTAGAGGGGAGGTACGAGCAGTACTTC
D gene: TRBD2; V gene: TRBV28; J gene: TRBJ2-7; clone size: NA; CDR3 protein: CASSLWSGGRAYEQYF; CDR3 DNA: TGTGCCAGCAGTTTATGGTCGGGCGGGAGGGCCTACGAGCAGTACTTC
D gene: TRBD1; V gene: TRBV24-1; J gene: TRBJ2-1; clone size: NA; CDR3 protein: CATSDPGQGNNEQFF; CDR3 DNA: TGTGCCACCAGTGACCCGGGACAGGGGAACAATGAGCAGTTCTTC
D gene: NA; V gene: TRBV5-1; J gene: TRBJ2-7; clone size: NA; CDR3 protein: CASSLAGTYEQYF; CDR3 DNA: TGCGCCAGCAGCTTGGCTGGGACCTACGAGCAGTACTTC
D gene: NA; V gene: TRBV12-3/TRBV12-4; J gene: TRBJ1-1; clone size: once; CDR3 protein: CASTALEEEAFF; CDR3 DNA: TGTGCCAGCACCGCCCTTGAGGAAGAAGCTTTCTTT
D gene: NA; V gene: TRBV5-8; J gene: TRBJ1-4; clone size: NA; CDR3 protein: CASGYRETNEKLFF; CDR3 DNA: TGTGCCAGCGGCTACAGGGAGACTAATGAAAAACTGTTTTTT
D gene: TRBD2; V gene: TRBV6-2/TRBV6-3; J gene: TRBJ2-1; clone size: NA; CDR3 protein: CASSYFGGSLQRENYNEQFF; CDR3 DNA: TGTGCCAGCAGTTACTTCGGTGGTTCGCTCCAGCGGGAGAACTACAATGAGCAGTTCTTC
D gene: NA; V gene: TRBV28; J gene: TRBJ2-1; clone size: NA; CDR3 protein: CASRLYDKNEQFF; CDR3 DNA: TGTGCCAGCAGGCTCTATGACAAGAATGAGCAGTTCTTC
D gene: NA; V gene: TRBV18; J gene: TRBJ2-1; clone size: NA; CDR3 protein: CASSPTQPADEQFF; CDR3 DNA: TGTGCCAGCTCACCTACCCAACCCGCGGATGAGCAGTTCTTC
D gene: NA; V gene: TRBV18; J gene: TRBJ1-3; clone size: NA; CDR3 protein: CASSPGLREDSGNTIYF; CDR3 DNA: TGTGCCAGCTCACCAGGGTTGAGGGAAGACTCTGGAAACACCATATATTTT
D gene: NA; V gene: TRBV10-3; J gene: TRBJ1-6; clone size: NA; CDR3 protein: CAIRPRETNSPLHF; CDR3 DNA: TGTGCCATCAGACCCAGGGAGACTAATTCACCCCTCCACTTT
D gene: TRBD1; V gene: TRBV6-1; J gene: TRBJ2-6; clone size: NA; CDR3 protein: CASSKGTGGSGANVLTF; CDR3 DNA: TGTGCCAGCAGTAAAGGGACAGGGGGCTCTGGGGCCAACGTCCTGACTTTC
D gene: TRBD1; V gene: TRBV6-1; J gene: TRBJ1-4; clone size: NA; CDR3 protein: CASSDPGTGGNEKLFF; CDR3 DNA: TGTGCCAGCAGTGACCCAGGGACAGGGGGGAATGAAAAACTGTTTTTT
D gene: TRBD2; V gene: TRBV20-1; J gene: TRBJ2-1; clone size: NA; CDR3 protein: CSASPSGGIQFF; CDR3 DNA: TGCAGTGCTAGTCCCAGCGGGGGGATCCAGTTCTTC
D gene: NA; V gene: TRBV4-1; J gene: TRBJ2-7; clone size: NA; CDR3 protein: CASSQVAFAYEQYF; CDR3 DNA: TGCGCCAGCAGCCAAGTGGCATTTGCCTACGAGCAGTACTTC
D gene: TRBD1; V gene: TRBV25-1; J gene: TRBJ1-6; clone size: NA; CDR3 protein: CASRSQDRGFNSPLHF; CDR3 DNA: TGTGCCAGCAGGTCACAGGACAGGGGGTTCAATTCACCCCTCCACTTT
D gene: TRBD2; V gene: TRBV4-1; J gene: TRBJ2-1; clone size: NA; CDR3 protein: CASSQGLARSSYNEQFF; CDR3 DNA: TGCGCCAGCAGCCAAGGACTAGCGCGATCCTCCTACAATGAGCAGTTCTTC
D gene: NA; V gene: TRBV2; J gene: TRBJ1-1; clone size: NA; CDR3 protein: CASSELGPEAFF; CDR3 DNA: TGTGCCAGCAGTGAGTTAGGGCCTGAAGCTTTCTTT
D gene: NA; V gene: TRBV7-8; J gene: TRBJ1-2; clone size: once; CDR3 protein: CASSLDRAVAGYTF; CDR3 DNA: TGTGCCAGCAGCTTAGATAGGGCCGTGGCTGGCTACACCTTC
D gene: NA; V gene: TRBV3-1/TRBV3-2; J gene: TRBJ2-6; clone size: NA; CDR3 protein: CATKTTALGPGANVLTF; CDR3 DNA: TGTGCCACAAAGACCACAGCGTTAGGGCCTGGGGCCAACGTCCTGACTTTC
D gene: NA; V gene: TRBV3-1/TRBV3-2; J gene: TRBJ2-7; clone size: NA; CDR3 protein: CASSQDRGYEQYF; CDR3 DNA: TGTGCCAGCAGCCAAGATAGGGGCTACGAGCAGTACTTC
D gene: TRBD2; V gene: TRBV7-8; J gene: TRBJ2-1; clone size: NA; CDR3 protein: CASSGTSGGADEQFF; CDR3 DNA: TGTGCCAGCAGCGGTACTAGCGGGGGGGCAGATGAGCAGTTCTTC
D gene: NA; V gene: TRBV28; J gene: TRBJ1-5; clone size: NA; CDR3 protein: CASSSAGEGNQPQHF; CDR3 DNA: TGTGCCAGCAGCTCTGCGGGGGAGGGCAATCAGCCCCAGCATTTT
D gene: NA; V gene: TRBV9; J gene: TRBJ1-2; clone size: NA; CDR3 protein: CASIGDANYGYTF; CDR3 DNA: TGTGCCAGCATTGGCGATGCTAACTATGGCTACACCTTC
D gene: NA; V gene: TRBV2; J gene: TRBJ2-7; clone size: NA; CDR3 protein: CASSEYRDEQYF; CDR3 DNA: TGTGCCAGCAGTGAATACAGGGACGAGCAGTACTTC
D gene: NA; V gene: TRBV2; J gene: TRBJ2-3; clone size: NA; CDR3 protein: CASSGFLSDTQYF; CDR3 DNA: TGTGCCAGCAGTGGGTTCTTGTCAGATACGCAGTATTTT